A selection of T cell receptor beta chains follows, all from one sample in a study of brain T cells in children with intractable seizures. Only in-frame clones appear in the TCRdb table, and some are missing; sequencing was by immunoSEQ multiplex PCR. This sample has 340,000 or so clones; over 90% occur once, and the top ten carry approximately 5%. This material consisted of peripheral blood, taken less than 6 months after surgery. All receptors derive from a boy younger than two with tuberous sclerosis and intractable seizures. Each CDR3 is given with its conserved first and last residue. Each record gives: CDR3 protein, CDR3 DNA, J gene, V gene, D gene, clone size. The D gene is left open where the match is weak. Where a row states a size, it is once, few, many or the class of an expanded clone; other rows omit it.

CASSQGVGTGGADTQYF,TGTGCCAGCAGCCAAGGGGTCGGGACAGGGGGGGCAGATACGCAGTATTTT,TRBJ2-3,TRBV3-1/TRBV3-2,TRBD1,.
CASGLVRYRYPYEQYF,TGTGCTAGTGGTTTGGTACGGTACCGTTACCCCTACGAGCAGTACTTC,TRBJ2-7,TRBV12-5,.,.
CASSFDTNTEAFF,TGTGCCAGCAGTTTCGACACGAACACTGAAGCTTTCTTT,TRBJ1-1,TRBV12-3/TRBV12-4,.,.
CASSLLDRGHEQFF,TGTGCCAGCAGTTTATTGGACAGGGGGCATGAGCAGTTCTTC,TRBJ2-1,TRBV27,TRBD1,.
CASSPRSSGNTIYF,TGCGCCAGCAGCCCAAGGAGCTCTGGAAACACCATATATTTT,TRBJ1-3,TRBV5-1,.,.
CATKAGTQYF,TGTGCCACCAAGGCGGGTACGCAGTATTTT,TRBJ2-3,TRBV24-1,.,.
CASRPRALSYEQYF,TGTGCCAGCAGACCACGGGCCTTGTCCTACGAGCAGTACTTC,TRBJ2-7,TRBV6-5,.,.
CAISESGDRGYEQYF,TGTGCCATCAGTGAGTCGGGGGACAGGGGCTACGAGCAGTACTTC,TRBJ2-7,TRBV10-3,TRBD1,.
CASSPPTGPDQETQYF,TGTGCCAGCTCACCACCAACAGGGCCCGACCAAGAGACCCAGTACTTC,TRBJ2-5,TRBV18,.,.
CASSHTSGRISYEQYF,TGTGCCAGCAGCCACACTAGCGGGAGAATCTCCTACGAGCAGTACTTC,TRBJ2-7,TRBV14,TRBD2,few
CASSVQGRVPGANVLTF,TGTGCCAGCAGTGTACAGGGTCGGGTCCCTGGGGCCAACGTCCTGACTTTC,TRBJ2-6,TRBV6-1,.,.
CASSPTRTGGATNYGYTF,TGTGCCAGCTCACCTACACGGACAGGGGGCGCAACTAACTATGGCTACACCTTC,TRBJ1-2,TRBV18,TRBD1,.
CASSLGAAGVGYEQFF,TGTGCCAGCAGCTTAGGGGCAGCGGGAGTAGGGTATGAGCAGTTCTTC,TRBJ2-1,TRBV7-2,TRBD2,.
CASSPTGPANRYTF,TGTGCCAGCAGCCCGACAGGGCCCGCGAATCGTTACACCTTC,TRBJ1-2,TRBV7-2,TRBD1,.
CASSVPRTGGGNEQFF,TGTGCCAGCAGCGTACCCAGGACAGGGGGAGGCAATGAGCAGTTCTTC,TRBJ2-1,TRBV9,TRBD1,once
CATSDPQAGINEKLFF,TGTGCCACCAGTGACCCCCAAGCGGGGATAAATGAAAAACTGTTTTTT,TRBJ1-4,TRBV24-1,.,.
CASSGASGRINEQFF,TGTGCCAGCAGTGGGGCTAGCGGGAGGATCAATGAGCAGTTCTTC,TRBJ2-1,TRBV2,TRBD2,.
CATSDFLSAGYNEQFF,TGTGCCACCAGTGATTTTTTGTCGGCCGGGTACAATGAGCAGTTCTTC,TRBJ2-1,TRBV24-1,.,.
CASTTADEEAFF,TGTGCCAGCACTACCGCGGACGAGGAAGCTTTCTTT,TRBJ1-1,TRBV6-5,.,once
CASRVGSTYNSPLHF,TGTGCCAGCAGAGTCGGGAGCACCTATAATTCACCCCTCCACTTT,TRBJ1-6,TRBV6-5,.,.